This TCR beta chain was sequenced during a study of T-cell reconstitution after alpha-beta-depleted transplantation in children (dated by TCRdb to about 2016). About the full investigation: Using TCR repertoire profiling, the study quantitatively followed how T-cell immune reconstitution unfolded in children after TCRalphabeta/CD19-depleted allogeneic hematopoietic cell transplantation.

Via the germline V gene, CDR1 is SQVTM and CDR2 ANQGSEA. V gives up 7 bases and J gives up 5 bases, and the segment between their germline ends measures 17 bases. The CDR3 numbers 13 residues from cysteine through phenylalanine. Kept here is only the CDR3 DNA, which spans 39 bases and is read in frame from base 1. The library was built by means of PCR. TCRdb names Illumina HiSeq 2500 as the instrument used. Molecular barcoding was employed in the preparation of TCR libraries, with unique molecular identifiers being used to normalize TCRbeta repertoire quantification. TCRdb trimmed the raw reads at Q25, called clones with MiXCR and kept productive beta chains. Under each unique CDR3 protein, matching rows form one entry showing the most common genes and DNA. The sample yields approximately 640,000 distinct CDR3 sequences; around 17% were counted once. Jointly, the top ten make up approximately 1% of the sample.

This clonotype was seen many times. There is no known antigen for this receptor. The sample holds no much larger clone one base away, and base qualities are not on file. The source material was PBMCs from the stem cell graft donor, sampled from the stem cell graft. The source of this sequence is a human donor who donated a stem cell graft to a child with acute myeloid leukemia. This chain joins TRBV29-1 to TRBJ1-1; TRBD1 could be the D gene, as 5 bases match. The CDR3 in this case is CSGLRGWGTEAFF. The DNA is as follows: TGCAGCGGGCTTCGGGGGTGGGGAACTGAAGCTTTCTTT.